This T cell receptor beta chain was documented in a study of blood T cell repertoires in COVID-19. Turning to the study itself: Whether acute or convalescent, the COVID-19 samples came from the United States, Italy and Spain. PBMCs, B-cell-depleted T cells, or T cells were the source of the cDNA or gDNA that made up the material.

CDR1 SNHLY and CDR2 FYNNEI come from the germline V gene. The CDR3 is 14 amino acids. V was pared by 8 bases and J by 1 base, with 15 bases between. Per the study methods: From reference gene primer amplification, estimates of nucleated cell counts were derived. Profiled with immunoSEQ multiplex PCR; TCRdb holds only in-frame clones, not every one. The V and J calls and clone size were taken over from that table, and D and trimming were inferred from the DNA. The data show about 170,000 clones, approximately 90% seen once. The source is a woman aged 50 to 60 with acute or convalescent COVID-19. Sequencing input: peripheral blood. The gene calls are TRBV2 and TRBJ2-7; unclear D gene. CDR3: CASFSETPSYEQYF. CDR3 bases: TGTGCCAGCTTTTCCGAGACACCTTCCTACGAGCAGTACTTC.